This passage covers 18 T cell receptor beta chains from one sample sequenced in a study of metastatic and nonmetastatic thyroid tumors (dated by TCRdb to about 2020). The library was obtained by PCR. The run used an Illumina HiSeq 4000. The public reads were quality trimmed at Q25 with fastp and then assembled into clones with MiXCR by TCRdb, keeping productive beta chains. The sample yields 20,000 to 25,000 clones; 24% were counted once. About 5.8% of the sample rests with the top ten. No treatment had been received by any patient before thyroid surgery. Sequencing input: tumor tissue. All receptors derive from a female donor with papillary thyroid cancer or a benign thyroid nodule (not recorded which). Some clones in this sample may be carry-over from other donors' samples.

This clone has ten or more counts. The chain uses TRBV12-3 or TRBV12-4 and TRBJ1-5, with TRBD1 matching over 7 bases. The ends lost 6 bases at V and 0 bases at J; junction bases unmatched: 5. The CDR3 is made up of 15 amino acids. DNA for the CDR3: TGTGCCAGCAGCGGGGACAGACATAGCAATCAGCCCCAGCATTTT. Residues: CASSGDRHSNQPQHF.

This chain connects TRBV6-4 to TRBJ1-4; D is undetermined. V dropped 3 bases and J dropped 0 bases, with 8 bases sitting between them. This CDR3 spans 15 amino acids. Germline loops: CDR1 MRHNA, CDR2 SNTAGT. CDR3 protein: CASSDSLATNEKLFF. The CDR3, as DNA: TGTGCCAGCAGTGATAGCCTAGCAACTAATGAAAAACTGTTTTTT.

In the case of this clone: A much more abundant neighbour one base away suggests this may be a read error. J is TRBJ2-3 and V is TRBV15, with no clear D. The CDR3 sequence is 12 residues long. The V gene's germline CDR1 is LNHNV and CDR2 YYDKDF (reference sequence). This CDR3 reads CATGRDPCTQYF. The CDR3 nucleotides are TGTGCCACCGGCAGAGATCCCTGTACGCAGTATTTT.

This clone was seen many times. The chain combines TRBV9 with TRBJ2-1; tentatively, D is TRBD2 (5 bases). CDR3 length: 13 amino acids. Germline V CDR1 and CDR2: SGDLS, YYNGEE. V was shortened by 2 bases and J by 4 bases, with 7 bases between the two germline ends. The CDR3 region has the DNA TGTGCCAGCAGCGTGGACTTTTACAATGAGCAGTTCTTC. Translation: CASSVDFYNEQFF.

This chain uses TRBV30 with TRBJ1-2; no definite D call. This CDR3 has 12 residues. From germline, CDR1 is GTSNPN and CDR2 SVGIG (reference sequence). The CDR3 loop is CVRIGQVGGYTF. In nucleotides, the CDR3 is TGTGTCCGGATTGGGCAGGTCGGCGGCTACACCTTC.

This chain connects TRBV19 to TRBJ1-2, with D perhaps TRBD1 (6 bases). Germline V gene data show CDR1 as LNHDA and CDR2 as SQIVND (reference sequence). This CDR3 is built from 14 residues. Trimming stripped 6 bases from V and 8 bases from J, with 19 bases between. The DNA of the CDR3 is TGTGCCAGTAGCACCGGGACATGGATTGGAGGCTACACCTTC. It translates to CASSTGTWIGGYTF.

By sample fraction, this clone is medium-sized (0.01 to 0.1%). The genes are TRBV6-1 and TRBJ1-1, with TRBD1 as a possible D gene (6 bases). Germline V gene data show CDR1 as MNHNS and CDR2 as SASEGT. Deletions cut 7 bases from V and 4 bases from J, with 13 bases between. This CDR3 comprises 13 residues. The DNA of the CDR3 is TGTGCCAGCAAGAGGGGGTCGGGCACTGAAGCTTTCTTT. Encoded protein: CASKRGSGTEAFF.

This clone came up a few times. The junction shows a germline mismatch at one end, possibly a read error. This sequence joins TRBV6-9 and TRBJ1-2, with 8 bases matching TRBD1. Germline CDR1 is MNHGY and CDR2 is SVAAGI. CDR3 length equals 15 residues. The CDR3 reads CASSYRRTGTYGYTF. In nucleotides, the CDR3 is TGTGCCAGCAGTTATAGACGGACAGGGACCTATGGATACACCTTC.

Turning to this clone: The junction shows a germline mismatch at one end, possibly a read error. In DNA, the CDR3 is TGTTCCAGCAGCTTAGGGCCTATAGCTGGAGGGAGCTCCTACGAGCAGTACTTC. Translated, it gives CSSSLGPIAGGSSYEQYF. This chain links TRBV7-2 with TRBJ2-7; possibly TRBD2 for D (6 bases). Germline-derived CDR1 and CDR2 are SGHTA and FQGNSA. The CDR3 spans 18 residues. The whole variable domain, remainder taken from reference TRBV7-2 and TRBJ2-7, is GAGVSQSPSNKVTEKGKDVELRCDPISGHTALYWYRQSLGQGLEFLIYFQGNSAPDKSGLPSDRFSAERTGGSVSTLTIQRTQQEDSAVYLCSSSLGPIAGGSSYEQYFGPGTRLTVT.

This clone was seen ten or more times. The rearrangement uses TRBV7-9 and TRBJ2-2, with TRBD2 matching 8 bases. CDR1 is SEHNR, CDR2 FQNEAQ, per germline (reference sequence). V lost 5 bases and J lost 7; bases outside the gene matches: 6. The CDR3 totals 14 residues. CDR3 DNA: TGTGCCAGCAGCCAGGGACTAGTCGGCGGGGAGCTGTTTTTT. Translation: CASSQGLVGGELFF.

This clone was seen ten or more times. This sequence joins TRBV11-1 and TRBJ2-1; 15 bases are shared with TRBD2. Trimming took 1 base from V and 10 from J; bases not matched to a gene: 5. The CDR3 has 16 amino acids. The germline V gene encodes CDR1 SGHAT and CDR2 FQDESV (reference sequence). The chain's CDR3 is CASSLGTSGRAGEQFF. CDR3 DNA: TGTGCCAGCAGCTTAGGGACTAGCGGGAGGGCCGGAGAGCAGTTCTTC.

J is TRBJ2-7 and V is TRBV6-1, with 9 bases aligning to TRBD1. Germline assignment: CDR1 MNHNS and CDR2 SASEGT. The CDR3 has 14 amino acids. Trimming cost V 3 bases and J 3 bases; bases outside gene matches: 3. The CDR3 region has the DNA TGTGCCAGCAGTGATGACAGGGGGAGCTACGAGCAGTACTTC. As protein: CASSDDRGSYEQYF.

The chain joins TRBV11-2 to TRBJ2-1, with D unresolved. The CDR3 spans 15 residues. Per germline, CDR1 SGHAT and CDR2 FQNNGV. V was clipped by 5 bases and J by 4 bases, with 15 bases between them. CDR3 loop: CASSPRVLLYNEQFF. The CDR3 DNA follows: TGTGCCAGCAGCCCCCGGGTCTTACTTTACAATGAGCAGTTCTTC.

This clone was counted many times. The V gene is TRBV27, the J gene TRBJ2-1; TRBD2 matches at 12 bases. This CDR3 is 16 amino acids long. The trim removed 5 bases at V and 7 bases at J, leaving 9 bases unmatched. CDR1 and CDR2 from the germline V gene are MNHEY and SMNVEV (reference sequence). For the CDR3, the DNA is TGTGCCAGCAGTCCGAGACTAGCGGGAGCTAGTAATGAGCAGTTCTTC. Its protein is CASSPRLAGASNEQFF.

This clone was recorded a few times. The J gene is TRBJ2-7, the V gene TRBV19, with 8 nucleotides matching TRBD2. The V gene's germline CDR1 is LNHDA and CDR2 SQIVND (reference sequence). V was pared by 5 bases and J by 6 bases, with 9 bases of the junction left unmatched. The CDR3 extends over 14 amino acids. The CDR3 DNA sequence: TGTGCCAGTAGTCCGTCTGGGACTAGTACCGAGCAGTACTTC. Translated, it gives CASSPSGTSTEQYF. Variable domain in full (rest from reference TRBV19 and TRBJ2-7): DGGITQSPKYLFRKEGQNVTLSCEQNLNHDAMYWYRQDPGQGLRLIYYSQIVNDFQKGDIAEGYSVSREKKESFPLTVTSAQKNPTAFYLCASSPSGTSTEQYFGPGTRLTVT.

This clone was counted only a few times. The rearrangement joins TRBV28 to TRBJ1-2; TRBD1 might be the D (5 bases). V was cut by 2 bases and J by 4 bases, with 11 bases left in between. This CDR3 has 14 amino acids. CDR1 is MDHEN, CDR2 SYDVKM, per germline. For the CDR3, the DNA is TGTGCCAGCAGTTTAGGGGGACTTAGCTATGGCTACACCTTC. Translating it yields CASSLGGLSYGYTF.

Comment on this clone: At one of its ends the junction is not consistent with the germline gene, which may arise from a read error. The chain combines TRBV29-1 with TRBJ2-7; the match to TRBD2 covers 7 bases. This CDR3 comprises 16 residues. Germline assignment: CDR1 SQVTM and CDR2 ANQGSEA. DNA for the CDR3: TGCAGCGTTTATTGCCGCGGGGGTTATAGCTCCTACGAGCAGCACTTC. This codes for CSVYCRGGYSSYEQHF.

This clone was seen only once. The V gene is TRBV18, the J gene TRBJ2-7, with a possible D match to TRBD2 (6 bases). Germline CDR1 reads KGHSH; CDR2 reads LQKENI. Trimming took 3 bases from V and 0 from J, leaving 9 bases between them. CDR3 length equals 14 residues. The CDR3 reads CASSPGTVSYEQYF. CDR3 coding DNA: TGTGCCAGCTCACCCGGGACTGTCTCCTACGAGCAGTACTTC.